This TCR beta chain comes out of a study of T cell responses to AZD1222 COVID-19 vaccine. Sequencing was performed with immunoSEQ multiplex PCR; in TCRdb, only in-frame clones are kept and a portion is missing. The table shows some 99,000 clones, with roughly 87% occurring only once. This CDR3 contains 12 residues. V was clipped by 7 bases and J by 6 bases, with 9 bases between them. The V gene's germline CDR1 is KGHDR and CDR2 SFDVKD. V and J are TRBV24-1 and TRBJ1-5; D remains unclear. The sequence was obtained from an adult in good health. The source material was peripheral blood, sampled on day 0 of MenACWY control vaccination. The CDR3 reads CATSAVGQPQHF. The DNA for the CDR3 is TGTGCCACCAGCGCCGTTGGTCAGCCCCAGCATTTT.